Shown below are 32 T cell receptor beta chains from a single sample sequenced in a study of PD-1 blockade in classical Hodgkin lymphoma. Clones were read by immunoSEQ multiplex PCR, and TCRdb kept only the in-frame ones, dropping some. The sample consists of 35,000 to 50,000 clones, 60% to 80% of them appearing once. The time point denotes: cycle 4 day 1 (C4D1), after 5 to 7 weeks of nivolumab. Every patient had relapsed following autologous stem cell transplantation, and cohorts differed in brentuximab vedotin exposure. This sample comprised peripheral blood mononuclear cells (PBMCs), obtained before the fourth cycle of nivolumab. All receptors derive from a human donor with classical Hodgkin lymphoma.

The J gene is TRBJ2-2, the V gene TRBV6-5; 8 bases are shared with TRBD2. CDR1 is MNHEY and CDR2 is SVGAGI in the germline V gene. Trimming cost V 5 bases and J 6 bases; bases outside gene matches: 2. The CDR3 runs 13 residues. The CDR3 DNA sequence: TGTGCCAGCAGTGTTAGCGGGGCCGGGGAGCTGTTTTTT. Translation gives CASSVSGAGELFF.

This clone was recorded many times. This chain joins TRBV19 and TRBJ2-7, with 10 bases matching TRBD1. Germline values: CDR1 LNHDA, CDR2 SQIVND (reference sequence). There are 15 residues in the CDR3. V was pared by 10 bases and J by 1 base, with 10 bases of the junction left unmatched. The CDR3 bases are TGTGCCACTCGACCGGGACAGGGGACTTCCTACGAGCAGTACTTC. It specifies CATRPGQGTSYEQYF.

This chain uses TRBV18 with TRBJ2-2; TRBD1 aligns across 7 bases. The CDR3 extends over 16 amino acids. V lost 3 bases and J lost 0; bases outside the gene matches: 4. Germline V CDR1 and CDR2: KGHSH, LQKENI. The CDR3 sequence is CASSPTGTANTGELFF. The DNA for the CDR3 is TGTGCCAGCTCACCGACCGGGACAGCGAACACCGGGGAGCTGTTTTTT.

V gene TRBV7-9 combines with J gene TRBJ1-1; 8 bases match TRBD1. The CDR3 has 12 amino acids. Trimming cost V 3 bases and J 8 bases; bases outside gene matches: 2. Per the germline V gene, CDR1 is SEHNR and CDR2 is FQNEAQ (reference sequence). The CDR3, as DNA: TGTGCCAGCAGCTTCAGGACAGGGGAAGCTTTCTTT. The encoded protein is CASSFRTGEAFF. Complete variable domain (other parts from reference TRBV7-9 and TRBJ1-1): DTGVSQNPRHKITKRGQNVTFRCDPISEHNRLYWYRQTLGQGPEFLTYFQNEAQLEKSRLLSDRFSAERPKGSFSTLEIQRTEQGDSAMYLCASSFRTGEAFFGQGTRLTVV.

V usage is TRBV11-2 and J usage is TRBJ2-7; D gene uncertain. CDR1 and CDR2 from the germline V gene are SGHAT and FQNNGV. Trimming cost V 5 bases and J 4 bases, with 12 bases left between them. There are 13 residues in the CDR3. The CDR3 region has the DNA TGTGCCAGCAGCCCCTCCGTAATTTACGAGCAGTACTTC. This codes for CASSPSVIYEQYF.

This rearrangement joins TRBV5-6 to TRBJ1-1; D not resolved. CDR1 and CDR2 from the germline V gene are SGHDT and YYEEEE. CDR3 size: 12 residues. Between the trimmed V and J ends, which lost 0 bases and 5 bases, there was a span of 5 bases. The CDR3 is CASSLVGTEAFF. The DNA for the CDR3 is TGTGCCAGCAGCTTGGTTGGAACTGAAGCTTTCTTT.

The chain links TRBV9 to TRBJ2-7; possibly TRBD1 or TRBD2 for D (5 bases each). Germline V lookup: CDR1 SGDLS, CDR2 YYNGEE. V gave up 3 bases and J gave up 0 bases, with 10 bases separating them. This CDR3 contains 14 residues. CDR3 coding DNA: TGTGCCAGCAGCGCCGGGACGGACTCCTACGAGCAGTACTTC. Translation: CASSAGTDSYEQYF. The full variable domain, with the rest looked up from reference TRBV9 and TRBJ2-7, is DSGVTQTPKHLITATGQRVTLRCSPRSGDLSVYWYQQSLDQGLQFLIQYYNGEERAKGNILERFSAQQFPDLHSELNLSSLELGDSALYFCASSAGTDSYEQYFGPGTRLTVT.

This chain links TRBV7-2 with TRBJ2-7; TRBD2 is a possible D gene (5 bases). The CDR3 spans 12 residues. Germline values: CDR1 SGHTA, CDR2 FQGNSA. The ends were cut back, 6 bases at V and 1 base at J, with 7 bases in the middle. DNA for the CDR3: TGTGCCAGCAGTCCGGGATCCTACGAGCAGTACTTC. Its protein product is CASSPGSYEQYF.

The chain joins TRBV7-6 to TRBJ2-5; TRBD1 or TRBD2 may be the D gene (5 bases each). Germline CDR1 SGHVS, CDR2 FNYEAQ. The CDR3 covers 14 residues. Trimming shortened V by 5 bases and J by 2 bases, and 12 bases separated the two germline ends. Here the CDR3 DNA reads TGTGCCAGCAGCCCCTGGGACGGGCAAGAGACCCAGTACTTC. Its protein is CASSPWDGQETQYF.

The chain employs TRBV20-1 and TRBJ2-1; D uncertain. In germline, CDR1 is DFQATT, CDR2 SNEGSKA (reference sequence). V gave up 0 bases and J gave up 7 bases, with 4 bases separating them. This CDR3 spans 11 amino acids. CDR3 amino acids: CSARDVNEQFF. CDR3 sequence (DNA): TGCAGTGCTAGAGATGTGAATGAGCAGTTCTTC.

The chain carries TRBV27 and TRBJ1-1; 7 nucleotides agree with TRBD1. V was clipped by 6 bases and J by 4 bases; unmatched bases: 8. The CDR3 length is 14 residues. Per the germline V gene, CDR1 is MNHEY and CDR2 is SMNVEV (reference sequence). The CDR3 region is CASSQETGVTEAFF. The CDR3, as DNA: TGTGCCAGCAGCCAGGAAACAGGGGTCACTGAAGCTTTCTTT.

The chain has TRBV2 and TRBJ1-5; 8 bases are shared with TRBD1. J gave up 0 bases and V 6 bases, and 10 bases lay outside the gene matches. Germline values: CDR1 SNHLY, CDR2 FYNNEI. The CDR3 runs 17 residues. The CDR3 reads CASRLDRGGNSNQPQHF. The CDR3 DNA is TGTGCCAGCAGATTAGACAGGGGTGGGAATAGCAATCAGCCCCAGCATTTT.

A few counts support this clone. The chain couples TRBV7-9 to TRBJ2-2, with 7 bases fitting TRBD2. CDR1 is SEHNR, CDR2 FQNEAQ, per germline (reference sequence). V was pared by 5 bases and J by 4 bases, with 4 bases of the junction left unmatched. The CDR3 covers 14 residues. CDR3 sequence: CASSPGGFTGELFF. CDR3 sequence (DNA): TGTGCCAGCAGCCCGGGAGGCTTCACCGGGGAGCTGTTTTTT.

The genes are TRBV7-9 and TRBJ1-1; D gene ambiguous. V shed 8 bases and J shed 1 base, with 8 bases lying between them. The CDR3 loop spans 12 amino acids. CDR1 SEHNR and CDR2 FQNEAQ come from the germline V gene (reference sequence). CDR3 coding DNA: TGTGCCAGCCACATAGGGAACACTGAAGCTTTCTTT. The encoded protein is CASHIGNTEAFF. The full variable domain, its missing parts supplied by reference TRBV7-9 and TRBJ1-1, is DTGVSQNPRHKITKRGQNVTFRCDPISEHNRLYWYRQTLGQGPEFLTYFQNEAQLEKSRLLSDRFSAERPKGSFSTLEIQRTEQGDSAMYLCASHIGNTEAFFGQGTRLTVV.

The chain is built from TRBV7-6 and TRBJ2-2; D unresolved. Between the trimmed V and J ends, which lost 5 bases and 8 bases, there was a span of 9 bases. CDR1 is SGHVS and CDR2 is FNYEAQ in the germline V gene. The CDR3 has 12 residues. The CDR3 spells CASSDQLGELFF. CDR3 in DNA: TGTGCCAGCAGCGACCAATTAGGGGAGCTGTTTTTT.

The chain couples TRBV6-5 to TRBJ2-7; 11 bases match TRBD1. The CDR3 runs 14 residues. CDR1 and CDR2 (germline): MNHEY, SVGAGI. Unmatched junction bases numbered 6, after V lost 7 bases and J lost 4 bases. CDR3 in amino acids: CASTPGQGGYEQYF. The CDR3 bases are TGTGCCAGCACCCCGGGACAGGGGGGGTACGAGCAGTACTTC.

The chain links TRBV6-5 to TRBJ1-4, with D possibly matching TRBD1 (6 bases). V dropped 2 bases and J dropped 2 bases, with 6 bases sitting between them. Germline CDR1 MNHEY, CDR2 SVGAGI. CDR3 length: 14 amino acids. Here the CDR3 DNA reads TGTGCCAGCAGTTACAGGGGGACTAATGAAAAACTGTTTTTT. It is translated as CASSYRGTNEKLFF.

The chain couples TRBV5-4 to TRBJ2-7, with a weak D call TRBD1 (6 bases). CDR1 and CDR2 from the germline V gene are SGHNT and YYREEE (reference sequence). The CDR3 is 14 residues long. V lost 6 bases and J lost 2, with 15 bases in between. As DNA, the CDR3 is TGTGCCAGCACCGCCGGACAGAGCACCTACGAGCAGTACTTC. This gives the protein CASTAGQSTYEQYF.

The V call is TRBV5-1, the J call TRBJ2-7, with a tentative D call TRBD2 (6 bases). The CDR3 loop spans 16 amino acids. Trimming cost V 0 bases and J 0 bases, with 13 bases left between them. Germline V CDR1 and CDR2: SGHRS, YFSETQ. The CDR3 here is CASSLDGEAVSYEQYF. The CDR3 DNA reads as TGCGCCAGCAGCTTGGATGGGGAGGCGGTCTCCTACGAGCAGTACTTC.

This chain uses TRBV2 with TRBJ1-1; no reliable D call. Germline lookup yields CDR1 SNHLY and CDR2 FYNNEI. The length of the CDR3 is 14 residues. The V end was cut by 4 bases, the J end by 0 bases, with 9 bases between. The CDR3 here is CASSVGPVNTEAFF. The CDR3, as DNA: TGTGCCAGCAGTGTAGGGCCAGTGAACACTGAAGCTTTCTTT.

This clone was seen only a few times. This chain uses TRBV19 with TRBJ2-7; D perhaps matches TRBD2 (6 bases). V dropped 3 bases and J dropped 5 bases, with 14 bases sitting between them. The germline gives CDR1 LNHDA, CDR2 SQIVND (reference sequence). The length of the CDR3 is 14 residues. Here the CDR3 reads CASSIQGGGHEQYF. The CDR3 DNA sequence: TGTGCCAGTAGTATCCAGGGAGGTGGGCACGAGCAGTACTTC.

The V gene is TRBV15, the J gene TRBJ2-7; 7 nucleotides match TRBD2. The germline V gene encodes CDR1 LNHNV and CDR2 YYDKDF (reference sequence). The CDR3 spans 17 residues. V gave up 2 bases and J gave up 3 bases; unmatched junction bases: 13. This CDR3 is CATSRPLKSGALYEQYF. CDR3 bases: TGTGCCACCAGCAGACCCCTCAAAAGCGGGGCCCTCTACGAGCAGTACTTC.

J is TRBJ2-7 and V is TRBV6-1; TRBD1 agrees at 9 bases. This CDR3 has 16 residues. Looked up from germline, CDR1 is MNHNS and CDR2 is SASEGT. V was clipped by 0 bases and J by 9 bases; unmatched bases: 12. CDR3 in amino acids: CASSEAEGQGGRWQYF. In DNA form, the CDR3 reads TGTGCCAGCAGTGAAGCGGAGGGACAGGGAGGCAGATGGCAGTACTTC.

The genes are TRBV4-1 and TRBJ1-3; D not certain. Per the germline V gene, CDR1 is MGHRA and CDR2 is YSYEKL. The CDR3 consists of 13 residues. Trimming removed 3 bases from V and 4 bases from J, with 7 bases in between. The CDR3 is CASSQGTGNTIYF. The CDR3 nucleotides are TGCGCCAGCAGCCAGGGTACGGGAAACACCATATATTTT.

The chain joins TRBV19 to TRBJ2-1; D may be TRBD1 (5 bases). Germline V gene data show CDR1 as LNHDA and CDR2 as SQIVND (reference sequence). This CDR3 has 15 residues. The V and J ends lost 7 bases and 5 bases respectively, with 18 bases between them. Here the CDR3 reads CASTIWGPRDNEQFF. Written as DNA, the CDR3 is TGTGCCAGTACCATATGGGGCCCCAGGGACAATGAGCAGTTCTTC.

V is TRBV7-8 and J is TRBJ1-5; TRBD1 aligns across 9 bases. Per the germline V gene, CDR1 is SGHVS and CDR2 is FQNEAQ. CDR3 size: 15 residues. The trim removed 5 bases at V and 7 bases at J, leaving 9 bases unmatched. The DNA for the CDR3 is TGTGCCAGCAGCCACAGGGGGCGTGATGGGCAGCCCCAGCATTTT. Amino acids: CASSHRGRDGQPQHF. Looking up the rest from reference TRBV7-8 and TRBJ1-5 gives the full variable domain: GAGVSQSPRYKVAKRGQDVALRCDPISGHVSLFWYQQALGQGPEFLTYFQNEAQLDKSGLPSDRFFAERPEGSVSTLKIQRTQQEDSAVYLCASSHRGRDGQPQHFGDGTRLSIL.

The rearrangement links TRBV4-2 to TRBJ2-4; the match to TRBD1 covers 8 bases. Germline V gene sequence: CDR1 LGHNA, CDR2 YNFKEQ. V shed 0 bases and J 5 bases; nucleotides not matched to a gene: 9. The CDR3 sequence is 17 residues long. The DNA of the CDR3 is TGTGCCAGCAGCCAAGATCGCGGCAGGGGGCGTGAAAACATTCAGTACTTC. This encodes CASSQDRGRGRENIQYF.

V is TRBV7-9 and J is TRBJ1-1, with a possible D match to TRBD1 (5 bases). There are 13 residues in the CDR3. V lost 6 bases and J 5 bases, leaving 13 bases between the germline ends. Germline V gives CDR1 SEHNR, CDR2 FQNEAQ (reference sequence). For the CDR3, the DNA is TGTGCCAGCAGTCCTGTTCGGGGGACTGAAGCTTTCTTT. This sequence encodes CASSPVRGTEAFF.

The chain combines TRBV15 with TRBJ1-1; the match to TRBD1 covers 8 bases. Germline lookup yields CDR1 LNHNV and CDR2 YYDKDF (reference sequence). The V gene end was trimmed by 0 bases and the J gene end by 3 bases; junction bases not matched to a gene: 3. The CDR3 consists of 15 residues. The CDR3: CATSRDLDRDTEAFF. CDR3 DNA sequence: TGTGCCACCAGCAGAGATCTGGACAGGGACACTGAAGCTTTCTTT. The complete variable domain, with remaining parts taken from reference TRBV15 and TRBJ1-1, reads DAMVIQNPRYQVTQFGKPVTLSCSQTLNHNVMYWYQQKSSQAPKLLFHYYDKDFNNEADTPDNFQSRRPNTSFCFLDIRSPGLGDTAMYLCATSRDLDRDTEAFFGQGTRLTVV.

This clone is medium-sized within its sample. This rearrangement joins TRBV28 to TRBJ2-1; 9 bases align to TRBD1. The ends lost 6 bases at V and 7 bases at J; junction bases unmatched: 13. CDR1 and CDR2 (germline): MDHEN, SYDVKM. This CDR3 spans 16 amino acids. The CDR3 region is CASRKLQGAGSNEQFF. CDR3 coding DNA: TGTGCCAGCAGGAAATTACAGGGGGCCGGGTCGAATGAGCAGTTCTTC.

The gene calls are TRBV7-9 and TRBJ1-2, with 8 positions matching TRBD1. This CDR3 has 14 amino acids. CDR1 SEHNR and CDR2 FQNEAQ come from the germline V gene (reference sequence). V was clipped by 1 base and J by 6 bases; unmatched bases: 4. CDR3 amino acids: CASSLETGGNGYTF. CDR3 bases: TGTGCCAGCAGCTTAGAAACAGGGGGGAATGGCTACACCTTC. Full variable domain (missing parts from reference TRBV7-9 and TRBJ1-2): DTGVSQNPRHKITKRGQNVTFRCDPISEHNRLYWYRQTLGQGPEFLTYFQNEAQLEKSRLLSDRFSAERPKGSFSTLEIQRTEQGDSAMYLCASSLETGGNGYTFGSGTRLTVV.

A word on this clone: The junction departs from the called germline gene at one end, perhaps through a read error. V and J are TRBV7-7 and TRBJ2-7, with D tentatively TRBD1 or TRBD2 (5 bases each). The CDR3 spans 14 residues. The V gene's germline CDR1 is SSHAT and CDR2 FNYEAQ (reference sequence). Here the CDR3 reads CASNGRDGSYEQYF. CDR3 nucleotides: TGTGCTAGCAATGGCCGGGACGGTTCCTACGAGCAGTACTTC.